This TCR beta chain originates from a study of CD8+ T cells in alopecia areata. Study-wide findings and caveats: In lesional scalp, particularly from alopecia totalis/universalis, clonality was higher than in normal scalp.

Germline lookup yields CDR1 MNHEY and CDR2 SMNVEV (reference sequence). V was clipped by 4 bases and J by 5 bases; unmatched bases: 10. The CDR3 is made up of 15 amino acids. This clone has more than one count but fewer than ten. Its antigen remains unknown. TCR sequencing used cDNA made by reverse transcription of extracted RNA. TCRdb's table, derived via immunoSEQ multiplex PCR, lists solely in-frame clones and lacks some. The sample shows 98,000 or so clones, approximately 66% of them seen only once. Stated treatment: oral pan-JAK inhibitor, 5-10 mg twice daily. The chain carries TRBV27 and TRBJ1-1; 7 bases are shared with TRBD1. This sample comprised CD8+ T cells sorted from blood, obtained at week 4, from a patient treated with tofacitinib. This receptor was taken from a human donor with alopecia areata. CDR3 DNA: TGTGCCAGCAGTTCGATCCAGGGGGAAGGTACTGAAGCTTTCTTT. Its protein is CASSSIQGEGTEAFF.